What follows are 21 T cell receptor beta chains derived from one specimen sequenced in a study of T-cell memory formation after mild COVID-19 (dated by TCRdb to the early 2020s). The library was built by means of 5' RACE. Sequencing relied on an Illumina NovaSeq 6000. TCRdb redid the processing of the public reads, applying fastp at Q25 and MiXCR, and retained in-frame beta chains. All rows with the same CDR3 protein become a single entry with the most common DNA and genes. In this sample the table shows around 150,000 distinct CDR3 sequences, around a tenth of which occur a single time. The top ten clonotypes cover approximately 3.8% of the sample. Sequencing input: PBMCs or a T cell subset sorted from them (not recorded which). The receptors stem from a man between 18 and 29 years old who had mild COVID-19 (a few samples of this study predate the infection). The sample titles of this study are shuffled in the database, so cell type and time point are left out; the donor was told from shared clones.

The table lists this clonotype with many counts. V and J are TRBV2 and TRBJ1-5; D is unclear. CDR1 and CDR2 from the germline V gene are SNHLY and FYNNEI. Trimming took off 4 bases at V and 7 bases at J, with 11 bases between the two ends. The CDR3 runs to 13 residues. The CDR3 DNA sequence: TGTGCCAGCAGTGGGGAACAGCCCCAGCCCCAGCATTTT. This translates into CASSGEQPQPQHF.

V usage is TRBV2 and J usage is TRBJ1-2, with TRBD1 matching 11 bases. Germline values: CDR1 SNHLY, CDR2 FYNNEI. The CDR3 covers 14 residues. With 7 bases clipped from V and 8 bases from J, the junction kept 9 bases outside the gene matches. CDR3 nucleotide sequence: TGTGCCAGCACAAGGACAGGGGGCTGGTGGGGCTACACCTTC. Its protein is CASTRTGGWWGYTF.

This rearrangement joins TRBV7-2 to TRBJ1-5; D possibly corresponds to TRBD1 (6 bases). CDR1 and CDR2 (germline): SGHTA, FQGNSA. This CDR3 spans 16 amino acids. Deletions cut 5 bases from V and 4 bases from J, with 18 bases between. CDR3 loop: CASSPSGGHWNQPQHF. DNA of the CDR3: TGTGCCAGCAGCCCCTCGGGGGGACATTGGAATCAGCCCCAGCATTTT.

This clonotype has a count of ten or more. V usage is TRBV2 and J usage is TRBJ2-2, with D possibly TRBD2 on 6 matching bases. V lost 9 bases to trimming and J lost 4 bases, with 12 bases between them. CDR1 and CDR2 from the germline V gene are SNHLY and FYNNEI. The CDR3 consists of 13 residues. The CDR3 sequence: CARAGGGTGELFF. The CDR3 bases are TGTGCCAGAGCCGGGGGTGGCACCGGGGAGCTGTTTTTT.

This clonotype has only a few counts. The rearrangement joins TRBV29-1 to TRBJ2-3; D is possibly TRBD1 (5 bases). The CDR3 runs 13 residues. Germline CDR1 is SQVTM and CDR2 is ANQGSEA. V was clipped by 3 bases and J by 5 bases, with 12 bases between them. The CDR3 loop is CSVDLRVKDTQYF. The CDR3 DNA reads TGCAGCGTTGACCTCAGGGTCAAAGATACGCAGTATTTT.

This clonotype was observed a handful of times. The chain combines TRBV28 with TRBJ2-1, with 7 bases lining up with TRBD1. V trimming: 4 bases; J trimming: 6 bases; junction bases outside the gene matches: 3. The CDR3 is made up of 13 amino acids. CDR1 is MDHEN and CDR2 is SYDVKM in the germline V gene. The CDR3 loop is CASSSGQINEQFF. The CDR3 DNA reads TGTGCCAGCAGTTCGGGACAGATCAATGAGCAGTTCTTC. Supplemented by reference TRBV28 and TRBJ2-1, the full variable domain reads DVKVTQSSRYLVKRTGEKVFLECVQDMDHENMFWYRQDPGLGLRLIYFSYDVKMKEKGDIPEGYSVSREKKERFSLILESASTNQTSMYLCASSSGQINEQFFGPGTRLTVL.

The rearrangement uses TRBV18 and TRBJ2-1, with D uncertain. CDR1 is KGHSH and CDR2 is LQKENI in the germline V gene. The CDR3 runs 13 residues. V shed 1 base and J shed 3 bases, with 4 bases lying between them. CDR3 bases: TGTGCCAGCTCACCACAGGGCTACAATGAGCAGTTCTTC. This sequence encodes CASSPQGYNEQFF.

This sequence joins TRBV19 and TRBJ1-5, with unresolved D. The germline gives CDR1 LNHDA, CDR2 SQIVND (reference sequence). This CDR3 spans 15 amino acids. The V end was cut by 2 bases, the J end by 9 bases, with 17 bases between. This CDR3 is CASSIPGSGWRPQHF. The CDR3 DNA reads TGTGCCAGTAGTATACCCGGGTCCGGGTGGAGGCCCCAGCATTTT.

This clonotype was observed at least ten times. This chain links TRBV9 with TRBJ2-5, with D unclear. V was pared by 0 bases and J by 2 bases, with 2 bases between. Per the germline V gene, CDR1 is SGDLS and CDR2 is YYNGEE. The CDR3 has 12 amino acids. This CDR3 reads CASSVGQETQYF. In DNA, the CDR3 is TGTGCCAGCAGCGTAGGGCAAGAGACCCAGTACTTC.

The table lists this clonotype with many counts. This chain links TRBV20-1 with TRBJ1-1; no clear D gene. This CDR3 comprises 15 residues. The germline CDR1 and CDR2 sequences are DFQATT and SNEGSKA (reference sequence). Trimming took 0 bases from V and 1 from J, leaving 12 bases between them. The CDR3 DNA follows: TGCAGTGCTAGAGATCCTTCAACAGCGAACACTGAAGCTTTCTTT. Amino acids: CSARDPSTANTEAFF.

V gene TRBV7-2 combines with J gene TRBJ2-3; D gene uncertain. CDR1 is SGHTA, CDR2 FQGNSA, per germline. CDR3 length: 12 residues. V was clipped by 2 bases and J by 5 bases, with 5 bases between them. The DNA for the CDR3 is TGTGCCAGCAGCTTAACCAAAGATACGCAGTATTTT. This sequence encodes CASSLTKDTQYF.

Only a few counts were recorded for this clonotype. This chain uses TRBV20-1 with TRBJ2-7, with 7 nucleotides matching TRBD1. Germline CDR1 DFQATT, CDR2 SNEGSKA (reference sequence). The CDR3 is 13 amino acids. The trim removed 3 bases at V and 4 bases at J, leaving 6 bases unmatched. This CDR3 reads CSARGDRVYEQYV. The CDR3 coding sequence is TGCAGTGCTAGGGGTGACAGGGTGTACGAGCAGTACGTC.

This clonotype has at least ten counts. The chain recombines TRBV12-3 or TRBV12-4 with TRBJ1-5; 7 bases are shared with TRBD1. The V and J ends lost 5 bases and 4 bases, in that order; junction bases with no gene match: 2. The CDR3 is 13 residues long. CDR3 coding DNA: TGTGCCAGCAGTCAACAGGGGAATCAGCCCCAGCATTTT. Encoded protein: CASSQQGNQPQHF.

This clonotype was counted many times. This chain links TRBV7-2 with TRBJ2-7; D ambiguous. Trimming left V 5 bases short and J 0 bases short, with 5 bases between. The germline CDR1 and CDR2 sequences are SGHTA and FQGNSA. There are 12 residues in the CDR3. CDR3 residues: CASSRSSYEQYF. CDR3 nucleotides: TGTGCCAGCAGCCGAAGCTCCTACGAGCAGTACTTC.

This clonotype was detected a few times. The V and J genes are TRBV28 and TRBJ1-2, with TRBD1 as a possible D gene (6 bases). Trimming shortened V by 6 bases and J by 7 bases, and 21 bases separated the two germline ends. Germline lookup yields CDR1 MDHEN and CDR2 SYDVKM. The CDR3 loop spans 15 amino acids. CDR3 DNA sequence: TGTGCCAGCAGCCTATCCGCCCTAGCAGGGGCTGGCTACACCTTC. This translates into CASSLSALAGAGYTF.

V gene TRBV12-5 combines with J gene TRBJ1-5, with TRBD1 matching 8 bases. The J segment lost 5 bases and the V segment lost 5 bases, leaving 5 bases of the junction unmatched. There are 14 residues in the CDR3. Germline V gene sequence: CDR1 LGHNT, CDR2 FRNRAP. The CDR3 nucleotides are TGTGCTAGTGGTCCGCAGGGGGCTTATCAGCCCCAGCATTTT. It translates to CASGPQGAYQPQHF.

The V call is TRBV5-1, the J call TRBJ2-3; D may correspond to TRBD1 or TRBD2 (5 bases each). Trimming stripped 0 bases from V and 8 bases from J, with 10 bases between. Germline-derived CDR1 and CDR2 are SGHRS and YFSETQ. The CDR3 is 13 amino acids. The CDR3 DNA reads as TGCGCCAGCAGCTTGGACACGGGGACTACGCAGTATTTT. It specifies CASSLDTGTTQYF.

Only a few counts were recorded for this clonotype. This sequence joins TRBV4-2 and TRBJ2-1; TRBD2 aligns across 8 bases. Unmatched junction bases numbered 12, after V lost 0 bases and J lost 8 bases. Germline-derived CDR1 and CDR2 are LGHNA and YNFKEQ. The length of the CDR3 is 17 residues. CDR3 coding DNA: TGTGCCAGCAGCCAAGATCAGGCGGGGGGCCAGGGATATGAGCAGTTCTTC. Translating gives CASSQDQAGGQGYEQFF.

The chain combines TRBV5-1 with TRBJ2-3, with D unclear. Trimming removed 1 base from V and 6 bases from J, with 15 bases in between. Germline lookup yields CDR1 SGHRS and CDR2 YFSETQ. The CDR3 loop spans 15 amino acids. CDR3 DNA sequence: TGCGCCAGCAGCTTGTTGTCCTCCCGGGCGGATACGCAGTATTTT. Its protein is CASSLLSSRADTQYF.

This clonotype was picked up a small number of times. The V gene is TRBV3-1, the J gene TRBJ2-1; tentatively, D is TRBD2 (7 bases). CDR3 size: 15 residues. CDR1 and CDR2 (germline): LGHDT, YNNKEL (reference sequence). Trimming took off 0 bases at V and 12 bases at J, with 18 bases between the two ends. In nucleotides, the CDR3 is TGTGCCAGCAGCCAAGATGCGGGGGCCCCCAACAGGCAGTTCTTC. This sequence encodes CASSQDAGAPNRQFF.

The V call is TRBV7-2, the J call TRBJ1-2; D is unclear. CDR1 is SGHTA and CDR2 is FQGNSA in the germline V gene. V was pared by 2 bases and J by 8 bases, with 15 bases between. The CDR3 runs to 14 residues. Written as DNA, the CDR3 is TGTGCCAGCAGCTTATCCCTCCGTTCGCAAGGCTACACCTTC. It is translated as CASSLSLRSQGYTF.